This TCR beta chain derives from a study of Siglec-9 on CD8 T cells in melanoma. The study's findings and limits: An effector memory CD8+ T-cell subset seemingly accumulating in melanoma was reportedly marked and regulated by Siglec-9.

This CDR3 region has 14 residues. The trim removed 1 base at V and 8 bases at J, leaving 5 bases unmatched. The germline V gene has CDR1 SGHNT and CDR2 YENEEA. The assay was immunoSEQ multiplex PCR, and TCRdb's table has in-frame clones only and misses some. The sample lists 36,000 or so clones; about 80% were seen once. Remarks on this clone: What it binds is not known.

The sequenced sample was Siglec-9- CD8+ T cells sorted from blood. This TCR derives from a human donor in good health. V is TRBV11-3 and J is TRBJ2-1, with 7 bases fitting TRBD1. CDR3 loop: CASSLVSQGYEQFF. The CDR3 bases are TGTGCCAGCAGCTTAGTGTCACAGGGGTATGAGCAGTTCTTC.